These T cell receptor beta chains were read from a single sample in a study of blood T cell repertoires in COVID-19. Profiling relied on immunoSEQ multiplex PCR, and the TCRdb table lists in-frame clones only, not all of them. The sample lists roughly 320,000 clones, about 90% occurring once. The sequencing sample was made of peripheral blood. The receptors originated from a woman between 45 and 60 years old with COVID-19, enrolled during active disease. CDR3s include the opening cysteine and the closing phenylalanine or tryptophan. A D gene is named only where the DNA matches it firmly. Only some rows state a clone size, as once, few, many or a class for expanded clones.

cdr3_aa	cdr3_nt	v_call	d_call	j_call	clone_size
CASGLVPRQGGEAFF	TGTGCTAGTGGTTTGGTACCGCGGCAGGGCGGTGAAGCTTTCTTT	TRBV12-5	-	TRBJ1-1	-
CASSYREGVYNEQFF	TGTGCCAGCAGTTATAGGGAGGGAGTCTACAATGAGCAGTTCTTC	TRBV6-5	TRBD2	TRBJ2-1	once
CASSHPEVETGGFNYGYTF	TGTGCCAGCAGCCACCCGGAAGTAGAGACAGGGGGATTTAACTATGGCTACACCTTC	TRBV4-2	TRBD1	TRBJ1-2	-
CASSYSGTSGTDTQYF	TGCGCCAGCAGCTACTCCGGGACTAGCGGGACAGATACGCAGTATTTT	TRBV4-1	TRBD2	TRBJ2-3	once
CASSPLNTEAFF	TGTGCCAGCAGCCCTCTGAACACTGAAGCTTTCTTT	TRBV7-9	-	TRBJ1-1	-
CASSSNVLTF	TGTGCCAGCAGCTCTAACGTCCTGACTTTC	TRBV7-9	-	TRBJ2-6	once
CASSLGTDTEAFF	TGTGCCAGCAGCCTAGGGACAGACACTGAAGCTTTCTTT	TRBV11-2	TRBD1	TRBJ1-1	few
CASSLVAGGSYGYTF	TGTGCCAGCAGCTTGGTCGCAGGGGGCAGCTATGGCTACACCTTC	TRBV5-5	TRBD1	TRBJ1-2	once
CASSSGLAGGPMGETQYF	TGTGCCAGCAGCTCCGGACTAGCGGGAGGGCCTATGGGGGAGACCCAGTACTTC	TRBV11-3	TRBD2	TRBJ2-5	-
CASSKQLAGGWGTGELFF	TGTGCCAGCAGCAAACAACTAGCGGGAGGATGGGGCACCGGGGAGCTGTTTTTT	TRBV21-1	-	TRBJ2-2	once
CATSARQGDNSPLHF	TGTGCCACTAGTGCTCGACAGGGGGATAATTCACCCCTCCACTTT	TRBV19	TRBD1	TRBJ1-6	-
CASSPGTSGARWYF	TGTGCCAGCAGCCCCGGGACTAGCGGGGCCCGTTGGTACTTC	TRBV7-2	TRBD2	TRBJ2-7	-
CASSLGGGETQYF	TGCGCCAGCAGCTTAGGAGGCGGGGAGACCCAGTACTTC	TRBV5-1	-	TRBJ2-5	-
CASSIGQAESPLHF	TGTGCCAGTAGTATCGGACAGGCCGAATCACCCCTCCACTTT	TRBV19	TRBD1	TRBJ1-6	few
CASSERGSSYEQYF	TGTGCCAGCTCGGAGCGGGGAAGCTCCTACGAGCAGTACTTC	TRBV18	TRBD2	TRBJ2-7	-
CASSLGSRNSPLHF	TGTGCCAGCAGCTTGGGTTCCAGAAATTCACCCCTCCACTTT	TRBV5-6	-	TRBJ1-6	few
CASSLVFSTDSNQPQHF	TGTGCCAGCAGCTTAGTTTTCTCGACAGATAGCAATCAGCCCCAGCATTTT	TRBV7-2	-	TRBJ1-5	-
CAVEDRQEVQYF	TGTGCCGTCGAGGACAGGCAGGAGGTCCAGTACTTC	TRBV7-9	TRBD1	TRBJ2-5	once
CASRQVGGQGNTIYF	TGTGCCAGCAGACAAGTCGGGGGGCAAGGAAACACCATATATTTT	TRBV7-2	-	TRBJ1-3	-
CASSPLRALNTEAFF	TGTGCCAGCAGTCCACTGCGGGCCTTGAACACTGAAGCTTTCTTT	TRBV6-5	-	TRBJ1-1	-
CASSLNGRGTDTQYF	TGTGCCAGCAGCTTGAACGGGAGAGGCACAGATACGCAGTATTTT	TRBV11-2	-	TRBJ2-3	-
CASSENSGAFF	TGTGCCAGCAGTGAAAATTCGGGAGCTTTCTTT	TRBV6-1	-	TRBJ1-1	-
CASSQGQLMNTEAFF	TGTGCCAGCAGTCAGGGACAGCTCATGAACACTGAAGCTTTCTTT	TRBV6-5	TRBD1	TRBJ1-1	-
CASQDAGNEQPQHF	TGTGCCAGCCAGGACGCGGGAAACGAACAGCCCCAGCATTTT	TRBV6-5	-	TRBJ1-5	-
CASSYSTGSMEQYF	TGTGCCAGCAGTTACTCGACCGGGTCTATGGAGCAGTACTTC	TRBV6-5	-	TRBJ2-7	once
CASSESWDTQYF	TGTGCCAGCAGTGAAAGCTGGGATACGCAGTATTTT	TRBV2	-	TRBJ2-3	-
CASSFGTGELFF	TGTGCCAGCAGCTTCGGGACCGGGGAGCTGTTTTTT	TRBV7-3	-	TRBJ2-2	-
CASSEGQGDTGELFF	TGTGCCAGCTCAGAGGGACAGGGGGACACCGGGGAGCTGTTTTTT	TRBV18	TRBD1	TRBJ2-2	-
CATSPGLAAGELFF	TGTGCCACCAGCCCGGGACTAGCGGCCGGGGAGCTGTTTTTT	TRBV15	TRBD2	TRBJ2-2	few
CARSLPQEGEAFF	TGTGCCAGAAGCTTGCCTCAGGAGGGTGAGGCTTTCTTT	TRBV7-5	-	TRBJ1-1	-
CASSPSGRSADTQYF	TGTGCCAGCAGCCCCAGCGGGAGGTCGGCAGATACGCAGTATTTT	TRBV3-1/TRBV3-2	TRBD2	TRBJ2-3	-
CASSLEGGSTYEQYF	TGTGCCAGCAGCTTAGAGGGGGGGAGCACCTACGAGCAGTACTTC	TRBV7-2	-	TRBJ2-7	-
CASRRGLTDTQYF	TGTGCCAGCAGAAGGGGGCTCACAGATACGCAGTATTTT	TRBV6-6	TRBD1	TRBJ2-3	-
CASSRDRGLANEKLFF	TGTGCCAGTAGTAGGGACAGGGGGCTGGCTAATGAAAAACTGTTTTTT	TRBV19	TRBD1	TRBJ1-4	-
CASSQDRGNYEQYF	TGCGCCAGCAGCCAAGATCGAGGAAACTACGAGCAGTACTTC	TRBV4-1	-	TRBJ2-7	few
CASSYSSGGPETQYF	TGTGCCAGCAGTTACTCGTCGGGAGGGCCGGAGACCCAGTACTTC	TRBV6-5	TRBD2	TRBJ2-5	-
CASSTGQGSYEQYF	TGCGCCAGCAGCACCGGACAGGGGAGTTACGAGCAGTACTTC	TRBV5-1	TRBD1	TRBJ2-7	-
CASSQVGSGRLGETQYF	TGTGCCAGCAGCCAAGTTGGTAGCGGGAGGCTGGGAGAGACCCAGTACTTC	TRBV3-1/TRBV3-2	TRBD2	TRBJ2-5	-
CASGLGGPTEAFF	TGTGCTAGTGGTTTGGGGGGGCCCACTGAAGCTTTCTTT	TRBV12-5	-	TRBJ1-1	-
CASSLGRSHTNYGYTF	TGCGCCAGCAGCTTAGGGAGATCGCATACTAACTATGGCTACACCTTC	TRBV5-1	-	TRBJ1-2	-
CASSGTGGGYTF	TGTGCCAGTAGTGGAACAGGGGGTGGCTACACCTTC	TRBV19	TRBD1	TRBJ1-2	-
CASSQIGGTGELFF	TGTGCCAGCAGCCAAATAGGAGGGACCGGGGAGCTGTTTTTT	TRBV14	-	TRBJ2-2	-
CASSLTGGSTEAFF	TGTGCCAGCAGTTTGACTGGGGGCTCCACTGAAGCTTTCTTT	TRBV6-2/TRBV6-3	-	TRBJ1-1	few
CASRANTASTDTQYF	TGTGCCAGCAGGGCTAACACAGCTAGCACAGATACGCAGTATTTT	TRBV2	-	TRBJ2-3	-
CATGLVRGLLQYF	TGTGCCACCGGGCTAGTTCGAGGGTTATTGCAGTACTTC	TRBV24-1	-	TRBJ2-7	-
CASSINYGYTF	TGTGCCAGCAGTATAAACTATGGCTACACCTTC	TRBV28	-	TRBJ1-2	-